This T cell receptor beta chain came from a study of beta chain features in type 1 diabetes. General study points: VDJ junctions from type 1 diabetes patients carried fewer insertions and larger deletions. Across all four CD4+ subsets, people with type 1 diabetes showed modestly shorter TCRB CDR3s.

On this clone: Its cognate antigen is unknown.

The whole isolated RNA underwent reverse transcription, so sequencing captured expressed TCRB transcripts. Here immunoSEQ multiplex PCR was the method, and the copy in TCRdb shows in-frame clones only, minus some. The sample lists 20,000 to 25,000 clones; about 57% were seen once. A single heparinised blood sample, averaging around 110 mL, was obtained per donor. The clonotype comes from a man in his late teens or twenties with type 1 diabetes. Sequenced material: stem cell memory CD4+ T cells from blood.

The CDR3 bases are TGTGCCAGCAGTTCGCCCATTGGGGGCGGCGACGAGCAGTACTTC. Amino acids: CASSSPIGGGDEQYF. V gene TRBV28 combines with J gene TRBJ2-7; D perhaps matches TRBD1 (6 bases). The CDR3 runs to 15 residues. The germline V and J ends were trimmed by 4 bases and 5 bases, with 18 bases remaining between them. In germline, CDR1 is MDHEN, CDR2 SYDVKM. The variable domain in full, with the rest retrieved from reference TRBV28 and TRBJ2-7, is DVKVTQSSRYLVKRTGEKVFLECVQDMDHENMFWYRQDPGLGLRLIYFSYDVKMKEKGDIPEGYSVSREKKERFSLILESASTNQTSMYLCASSSPIGGGDEQYFGPGTRLTVT.